Following are 21 T cell receptor beta chains from one sample sequenced in a study of blood T cell repertoires in COVID-19 (dated by TCRdb to between 2020 and 2021). Library prep was done by the immunoSEQ multiplex PCR assay. TCRdb limited this immuneACCESS table to in-frame rearrangements with V and J called. A share of clones is missing; checked studies link under half to unresolved V genes, and the rest is unexplained. This sample has about 280,000 clones in its table, and around 83% of those were observed once. Approximately 5% of the sample is taken by the ten largest. Sequencing was performed on PBMCs or T cells enriched from blood (not recorded which). These receptors all stem from a man in his forties who had been exposed to COVID-19.

V is TRBV5-6 and J is TRBJ2-7, with D perhaps TRBD1 (6 bases). The CDR3 has 14 residues. Trimming took off 0 bases at V and 0 bases at J, with 7 bases between the two ends. Germline CDR1 reads SGHDT; CDR2 reads YYEEEE. The CDR3 DNA follows: TGTGCCAGCAGCTTGGGGGGGCTCTCCTACGAGCAGTACTTC. Amino acid sequence: CASSLGGLSYEQYF.

CDR3 coding DNA: TGTGCCAGCAGGCCCACAGGGACGTACCAAGCTTTCTTT. Protein sequence: CASRPTGTYQAFF. This rearrangement joins TRBV12-3 or TRBV12-4 to TRBJ1-1; perhaps TRBD1 as D (6 bases). The ends were cut back, 6 bases at V and 9 bases at J, with 17 bases in the middle. This CDR3 has 13 residues.

The chain uses TRBV5-1 and TRBJ2-7; 7 bases match TRBD2. With 7 bases clipped from V and 9 bases from J, the junction kept 19 bases outside the gene matches. CDR3 size: 15 residues. CDR1 is SGHRS and CDR2 is YFSETQ in the germline V gene. The CDR3 nucleotides read TGCGCCAGCTCTACCGTTGCCGGGACTACGAATGGGCAGTACTTC. Amino acids: CASSTVAGTTNGQYF.

V and J are TRBV10-3 and TRBJ1-4; D perhaps matches TRBD1 (5 bases). The CDR3 runs 17 residues. The V and J ends lost 3 bases and 4 bases respectively, with 18 bases between them. CDR1 ENHRY and CDR2 SYGVKD come from the germline V gene. For the CDR3, the DNA is TGTGCCATCAGTGACCCCCCTATGGGGCGGAATAATGAAAAACTGTTTTTT. Protein product: CAISDPPMGRNNEKLFF.

The J gene is TRBJ1-2, the V gene TRBV11-2; D is possibly TRBD1 (5 bases). The CDR3 length is 16 residues. CDR1 is SGHAT and CDR2 is FQNNGV in the germline V gene. V was cut by 6 bases and J by 0 bases, with 17 bases left in between. CDR3 region: CASSSPLAGTNYGYTF. The DNA for the CDR3 is TGTGCCAGCAGTTCCCCCCTTGCAGGGACTAACTATGGCTACACCTTC.

The chain joins TRBV7-8 to TRBJ1-1; 7 bases map to TRBD1. This CDR3 region has 19 residues. With V trimmed by 1 base and J by 0 bases, 14 bases remained unmatched. Germline V gene sequence: CDR1 SGHVS, CDR2 FQNEAQ. CDR3 amino acids: CASSLDSFPRQGMNTEAFF. The CDR3 DNA reads TGTGCCAGCAGCTTAGATTCCTTTCCTAGACAGGGAATGAACACTGAAGCTTTCTTT. The full variable domain, completed using reference TRBV7-8 and TRBJ1-1, is GAGVSQSPRYKVAKRGQDVALRCDPISGHVSLFWYQQALGQGPEFLTYFQNEAQLDKSGLPSDRFFAERPEGSVSTLKIQRTQQEDSAVYLCASSLDSFPRQGMNTEAFFGQGTRLTVV.

The chain joins TRBV6-5 to TRBJ1-2, with 7 bases matching TRBD1. Germline V gives CDR1 MNHEY, CDR2 SVGAGI. V gave up 0 bases and J gave up 1 base; unmatched junction bases: 5. The CDR3 has 16 amino acids. The CDR3 DNA is TGTGCCAGCAGTTACTCCGACAGGGCCCGTAACTATGGCTACACCTTC. Translating it yields CASSYSDRARNYGYTF.

V gene TRBV12-3 or TRBV12-4 combines with J gene TRBJ1-2; tentative D call: TRBD1 (6 bases). V was clipped by 4 bases and J by 6 bases, with 12 bases between them. CDR3 length: 13 residues. This CDR3 reads CASSSPPGDGYTF. CDR3 nucleotide sequence: TGTGCCAGCAGTTCCCCCCCAGGGGATGGCTACACCTTC.

This sequence joins TRBV19 and TRBJ1-3; 7 bases line up with TRBD1. Germline values: CDR1 LNHDA, CDR2 SQIVND (reference sequence). There are 14 residues in the CDR3. V lost 7 bases to trimming and J lost 4 bases; unmatched junction nucleotides: 7. Written as DNA, the CDR3 is TGTGCCAGTATCCCCGGGACAGCGGGAAACACCATATATTTT. Its translation: CASIPGTAGNTIYF.

The V call is TRBV6-5, the J call TRBJ2-7; 8 bases are shared with TRBD1. V was pared by 6 bases and J by 2 bases, with 9 bases of the junction left unmatched. Germline CDR1 reads MNHEY; CDR2 reads SVGAGI. The CDR3 runs to 15 residues. The CDR3 sequence is CASSFGTGQTYEQYF. In nucleotides, the CDR3 is TGTGCCAGCAGCTTCGGGACAGGACAAACCTACGAGCAGTACTTC.

The chain recombines TRBV6-5 with TRBJ2-7, with D possibly matching TRBD2 (5 bases). Germline CDR1 MNHEY, CDR2 SVGAGI. V shed 9 bases and J shed 5 bases, with 17 bases lying between them. CDR3 length: 13 amino acids. As DNA, the CDR3 is TGTGCCAGGGAACCGGGATCTAGGGACGAGCAGTACTTC. It is translated as CAREPGSRDEQYF.

The genes are TRBV7-2 and TRBJ2-7; 10 nucleotides align to TRBD1. The CDR3 consists of 14 residues. Germline CDR1 SGHTA, CDR2 FQGNSA. The J segment lost 3 bases and the V segment lost 4 bases, leaving 3 bases of the junction unmatched. The DNA of the CDR3 is TGTGCCAGCAGCTGGGGACAGGGGTTCTACGAGCAGTACTTC. Protein product: CASSWGQGFYEQYF.

V and J are TRBV5-1 and TRBJ2-7; TRBD1 is a possible D gene (6 bases). V was trimmed by 0 bases and J by 3 bases, leaving 13 bases between them. CDR1 is SGHRS and CDR2 is YFSETQ in the germline V gene. There are 15 residues in the CDR3. DNA for the CDR3: TGCGCCAGCAGCTTGGGGGGGCCAAACATCTACGAGCAGTACTTC. Amino acids: CASSLGGPNIYEQYF.

This clone has a handful of counts. The germline gene is not matched at one end of the junction; a read error may be the cause. The genes are TRBV20-1 and TRBJ2-5, with D uncertain. This CDR3 contains 11 residues. From germline, CDR1 is DFQATT and CDR2 SNEGSKA (reference sequence). CDR3 DNA sequence: TGCAGTGCTAGAGCCCAAGCGACCCAGTACTTC. Protein product: CSARAQATQYF.

The chain is built from TRBV28 and TRBJ1-4, with TRBD1 matching over 7 bases. This CDR3 spans 16 amino acids. Germline trimming cut 4 bases from V and 1 base from J; bases unmatched to any gene: 6. Per the germline V gene, CDR1 is MDHEN and CDR2 is SYDVKM. The CDR3 bases are TGTGCCAGCAGTTCGGGAACAGGGGTAACTAATGAAAAACTGTTTTTT. This translates into CASSSGTGVTNEKLFF.

In nucleotides, the CDR3 is TGTGCCAGTAGTCCCGGGGTGGGAGTGGGGATCCAAGAGACCCAGTACTTC. Translated, it gives CASSPGVGVGIQETQYF. V gene TRBV19 combines with J gene TRBJ2-5, with D possibly TRBD2 on 5 matching bases. Trimming pared 5 bases from V and 1 base from J, leaving 20 bases between. The CDR3 length is 17 residues. The germline V gene encodes CDR1 LNHDA and CDR2 SQIVND (reference sequence).

V and J are TRBV6-6 and TRBJ1-1; TRBD1 is a possible D gene (5 bases). The CDR3 is 14 residues long. The germline V and J ends were trimmed by 2 bases and 0 bases, with 7 bases remaining between them. Germline V gene sequence: CDR1 MNHNY, CDR2 SVGAGI (reference sequence). CDR3 sequence reads: CASSYVTVNTEAFF. The CDR3 bases are TGTGCCAGCAGTTACGTGACAGTGAACACTGAAGCTTTCTTT.

This clone was counted only a few times. Additional DNA sequences in this sample encode the identical CDR3. V is TRBV30 and J is TRBJ2-7; no reliable D call. CDR1 GTSNPN and CDR2 SVGIG come from the germline V gene (reference sequence). The CDR3 contains 12 residues. Trimming shortened V by 0 bases and J by 3 bases, and 6 bases separated the two germline ends. The CDR3 protein is CAWSVSGYEQYF. DNA of the CDR3: TGTGCCTGGAGTGTATCGGGCTACGAGCAGTACTTC.

This clone was detected only a few times. The chain has TRBV3-1 (or the pseudogene TRBV3-2) and TRBJ2-1, with 7 bases matching TRBD2. Germline CDR1 reads LGHDT; CDR2 reads YNNKEL (reference sequence). CDR3 length equals 15 residues. J gave up 2 bases and V 6 bases, and 7 bases lay outside the gene matches. Here the CDR3 reads CASRASGSTYNEQFF. CDR3 bases: TGTGCCAGCAGGGCTAGCGGATCTACCTACAATGAGCAGTTCTTC.

This clone was seen a few times. V and J are TRBV7-9 and TRBJ2-2, with TRBD2 matching 7 bases. Germline lookup yields CDR1 SEHNR and CDR2 FQNEAQ (reference sequence). The CDR3 covers 12 residues. The trim removed 10 bases at V and 8 bases at J, leaving 7 bases unmatched. The CDR3 is CAKTSVTGELFF. The CDR3 DNA reads as TGTGCCAAAACTAGCGTTACTGGGGAGCTGTTTTTT.

The genes are TRBV19 and TRBJ2-2, with 12 bases lining up with TRBD2. V lost 7 bases, J lost 4 bases, and 7 bases stayed unmatched. This CDR3 has 16 residues. Germline CDR1 reads LNHDA; CDR2 reads SQIVND (reference sequence). This chain's CDR3 is CASTSSGRAPTGELFF. The CDR3 nucleotides read TGTGCCAGTACTTCTAGCGGGAGGGCCCCCACCGGGGAGCTGTTTTTT.